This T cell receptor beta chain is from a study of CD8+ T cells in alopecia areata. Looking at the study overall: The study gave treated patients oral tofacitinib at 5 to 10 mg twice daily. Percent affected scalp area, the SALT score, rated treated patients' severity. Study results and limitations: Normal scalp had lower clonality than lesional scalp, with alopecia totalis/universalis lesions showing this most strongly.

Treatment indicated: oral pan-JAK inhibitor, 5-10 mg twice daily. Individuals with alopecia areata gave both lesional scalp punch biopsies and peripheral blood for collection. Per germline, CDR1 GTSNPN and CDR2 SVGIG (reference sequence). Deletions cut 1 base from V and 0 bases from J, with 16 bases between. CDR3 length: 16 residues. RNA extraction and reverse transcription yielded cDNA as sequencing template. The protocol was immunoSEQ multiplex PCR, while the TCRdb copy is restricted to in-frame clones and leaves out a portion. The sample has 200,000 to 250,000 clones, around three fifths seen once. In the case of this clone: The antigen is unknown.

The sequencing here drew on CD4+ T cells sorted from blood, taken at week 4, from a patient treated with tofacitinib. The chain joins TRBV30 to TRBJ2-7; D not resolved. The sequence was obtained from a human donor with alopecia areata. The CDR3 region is CAWSASRSSNSYEQYF. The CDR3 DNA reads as TGTGCCTGGAGTGCTTCCCGGAGCTCGAACTCCTACGAGCAGTACTTC.